Included here is one T cell receptor (beta chain) sequence, with context. The PCR was carried out with 60 Vbeta primers and 13 Jbeta primers. Repertoires were generated with immunoSEQ multiplex PCR, while TCRdb's copy carries only in-frame clones and drops some. The table has 95,000 to 150,000 clones, roughly 82% seen once. The source of the sample is a study of cytomegalovirus exposure and HLA in healthy donors. The CDR3 runs 18 residues. This chain links TRBV21-1 with TRBJ2-1; TRBD2 is the table's D call and was not checked against the DNA. TRBV21-1 is a known pseudogene. The sequence derives from a human donor in good health. Sequencing was carried out using PBMCs. The chain's CDR3 is CASSPAGQRAYSYNEQFF. The DNA for the CDR3 is TGTGCCAGCAGCCCAGCAGGCCAGCGGGCCTACTCCTACAATGAGCAGTTCTTC.